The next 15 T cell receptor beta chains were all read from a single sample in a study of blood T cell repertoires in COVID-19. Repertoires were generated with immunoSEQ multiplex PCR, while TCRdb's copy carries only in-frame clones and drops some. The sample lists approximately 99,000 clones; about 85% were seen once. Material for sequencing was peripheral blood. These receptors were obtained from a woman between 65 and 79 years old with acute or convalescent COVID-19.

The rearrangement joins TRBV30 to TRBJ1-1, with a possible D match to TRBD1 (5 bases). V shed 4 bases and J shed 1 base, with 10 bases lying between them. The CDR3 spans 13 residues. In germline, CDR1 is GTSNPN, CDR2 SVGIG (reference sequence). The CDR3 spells CAWNVGANTEAFF. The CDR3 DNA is TGTGCCTGGAACGTAGGGGCGAACACTGAAGCTTTCTTT. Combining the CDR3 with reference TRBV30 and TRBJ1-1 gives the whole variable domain SQTIHQWPATLVQPVGSPLSLECTVEGTSNPNLYWYRQAAGRGLQLLFYSVGIGQISSEVPQNLSASRPQDRQFILSSKKLLLSDSGFYLCAWNVGANTEAFFGQGTRLTVV.

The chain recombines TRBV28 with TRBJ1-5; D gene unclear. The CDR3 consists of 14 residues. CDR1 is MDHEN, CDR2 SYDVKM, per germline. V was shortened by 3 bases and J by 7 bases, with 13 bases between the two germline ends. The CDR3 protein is CASSFRGFGQPQHF. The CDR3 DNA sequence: TGTGCCAGCAGTTTTCGGGGTTTCGGACAGCCCCAGCATTTT. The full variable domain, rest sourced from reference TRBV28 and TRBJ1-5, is DVKVTQSSRYLVKRTGEKVFLECVQDMDHENMFWYRQDPGLGLRLIYFSYDVKMKEKGDIPEGYSVSREKKERFSLILESASTNQTSMYLCASSFRGFGQPQHFGDGTRLSIL.

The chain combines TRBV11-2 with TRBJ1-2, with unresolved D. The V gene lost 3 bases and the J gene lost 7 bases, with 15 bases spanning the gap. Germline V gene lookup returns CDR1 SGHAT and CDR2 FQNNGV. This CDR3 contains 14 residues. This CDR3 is CASSLLREVVGYTF. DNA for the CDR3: TGTGCCAGCAGCTTGCTTCGGGAGGTTGTTGGCTACACCTTC.

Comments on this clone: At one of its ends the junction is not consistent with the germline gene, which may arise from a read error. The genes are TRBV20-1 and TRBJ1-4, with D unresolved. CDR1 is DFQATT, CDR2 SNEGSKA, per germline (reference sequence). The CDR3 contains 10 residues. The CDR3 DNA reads TGCAGTGCTAGGTCCGATTCCGCGGCCTTT. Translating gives CSARSDSAAF.

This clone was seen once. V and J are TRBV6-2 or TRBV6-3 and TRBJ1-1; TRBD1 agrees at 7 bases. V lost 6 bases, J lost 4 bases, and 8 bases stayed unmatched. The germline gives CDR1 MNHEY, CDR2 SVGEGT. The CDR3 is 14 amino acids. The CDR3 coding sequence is TGTGCCAGCAGCACCGACAGGGCGGCCACTGAAGCTTTCTTT. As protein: CASSTDRAATEAFF.

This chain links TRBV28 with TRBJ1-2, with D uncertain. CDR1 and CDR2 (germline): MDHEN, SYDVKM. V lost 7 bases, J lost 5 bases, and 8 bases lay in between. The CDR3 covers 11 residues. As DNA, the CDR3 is TGTGCCAGCATTTCCACTTATGGCTACACCTTC. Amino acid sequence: CASISTYGYTF.

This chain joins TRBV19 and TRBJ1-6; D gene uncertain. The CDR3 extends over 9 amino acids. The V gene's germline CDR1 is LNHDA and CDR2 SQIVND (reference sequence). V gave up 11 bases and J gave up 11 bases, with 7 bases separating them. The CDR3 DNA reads TGTGCCCCCAATGCACCCCTCCACTTT. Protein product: CAPNAPLHF.

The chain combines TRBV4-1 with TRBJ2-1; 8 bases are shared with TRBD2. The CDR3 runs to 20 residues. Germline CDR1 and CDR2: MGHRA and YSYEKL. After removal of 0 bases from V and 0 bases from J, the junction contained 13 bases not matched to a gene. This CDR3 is CASSQDRSGGPISSYNEQFF. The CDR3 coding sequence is TGCGCCAGCAGCCAAGATCGGTCGGGAGGGCCCATTAGCTCCTACAATGAGCAGTTCTTC.

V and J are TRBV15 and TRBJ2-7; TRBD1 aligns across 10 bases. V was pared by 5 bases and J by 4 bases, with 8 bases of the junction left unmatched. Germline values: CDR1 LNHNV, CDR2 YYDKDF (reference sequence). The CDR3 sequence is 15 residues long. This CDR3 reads CATSARDRGFYEQYF. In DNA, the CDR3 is TGTGCCACCAGCGCCCGGGACAGGGGCTTTTACGAGCAGTACTTC.

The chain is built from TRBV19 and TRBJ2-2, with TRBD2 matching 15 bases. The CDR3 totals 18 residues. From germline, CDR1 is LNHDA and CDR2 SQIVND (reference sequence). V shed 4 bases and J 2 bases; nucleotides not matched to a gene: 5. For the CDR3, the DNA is TGTGCCAGTAGTACCAGGGGACTAGCGGGGGGTAACACCGGGGAGCTGTTTTTT. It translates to CASSTRGLAGGNTGELFF.

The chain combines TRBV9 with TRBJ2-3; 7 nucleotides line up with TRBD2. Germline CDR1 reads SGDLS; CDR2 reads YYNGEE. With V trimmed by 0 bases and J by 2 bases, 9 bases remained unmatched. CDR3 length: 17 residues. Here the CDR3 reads CASSVDRPGGYTDTQYF. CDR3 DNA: TGTGCCAGCAGCGTAGATCGTCCGGGAGGTTACACAGATACGCAGTATTTT.

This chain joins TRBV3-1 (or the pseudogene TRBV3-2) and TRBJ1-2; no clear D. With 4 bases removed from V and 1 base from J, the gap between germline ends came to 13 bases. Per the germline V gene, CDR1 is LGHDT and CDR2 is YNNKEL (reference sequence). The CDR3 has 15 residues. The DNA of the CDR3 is TGTGCCAGCAGCCTCAGCGAAGGACTTAACTATGGCTACACCTTC. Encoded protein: CASSLSEGLNYGYTF.

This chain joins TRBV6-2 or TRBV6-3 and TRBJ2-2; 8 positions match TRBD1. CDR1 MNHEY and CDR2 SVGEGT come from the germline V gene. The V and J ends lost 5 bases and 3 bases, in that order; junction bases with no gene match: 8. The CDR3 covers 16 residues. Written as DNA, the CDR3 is TGTGCCAGCAGTCACCGGACAGGGAAGGACACCGGGGAGCTGTTTTTT. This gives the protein CASSHRTGKDTGELFF.

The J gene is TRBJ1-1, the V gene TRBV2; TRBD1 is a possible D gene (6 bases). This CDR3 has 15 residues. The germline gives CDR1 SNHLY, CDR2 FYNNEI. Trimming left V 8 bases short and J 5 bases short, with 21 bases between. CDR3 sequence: CASGQRRVGGTEAFF. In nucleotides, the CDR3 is TGTGCCAGCGGACAGCGTAGGGTCGGGGGGACTGAAGCTTTCTTT.

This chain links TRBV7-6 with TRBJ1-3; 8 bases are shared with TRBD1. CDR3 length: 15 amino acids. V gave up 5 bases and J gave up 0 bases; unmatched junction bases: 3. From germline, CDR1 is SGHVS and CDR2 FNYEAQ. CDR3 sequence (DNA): TGTGCCAGCAGCCGGGACAGGAGCTCTGGAAACACCATATATTTT. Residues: CASSRDRSSGNTIYF.